This TCR beta chain was captured in a study of T cells in Graves' hyperthyroidism and ophthalmopathy (dated 2019 in TCRdb). For context, the study as a whole: Peripheral blood samples were taken at the time of initial diagnosis, prior to any treatment. A discovery cohort of about a hundred patients, roughly 40 with Graves' ophthalmopathy and under 60 with stable Graves' hyperthyroidism, was used to find distinguishing TCR V-J signatures. An independent validation cohort of fewer than 20 hyperthyroidism patients and roughly 16 patients who later progressed to ophthalmopathy tested prospective prediction of ophthalmopathy. The 90 to 100 discovery patients were randomly split 7:3 into training and test sets. In addition, the study compared T-cell repertoires in thyroid tissue and in blood from about 6 Graves' hyperthyroidism patients. After blood sampling, hyperthyroidism patients were treated with methimazole at a starting dose of 30 mg daily, and ophthalmopathy patients were treated with high-dose intravenous methylprednisolone. TCR Vbeta CDR3 sequencing of 120 to 150 peripheral blood samples (under 45 ophthalmopathy, roughly 74 hyperthyroidism and around 17 progressor patients) is reported in the paper.

CDR1 and CDR2 are read off the germline V gene as MGHRA and YSYEKL. The CDR3 sequence holds 17 residues, the cysteine and phenylalanine included. CDR3 DNA is the only sequence kept; it has 51 bases, read in frame from the first base. The germline V and J ends show losses of 1 base and 10 bases respectively, and no gene match explains 13 bases of the junction. Overall results and qualifications from the work: Sample size was not statistically predetermined, and investigators were not blinded to group allocation. Most expanded thyroid clonotypes (frequency above 0.001) were also found in blood, which suggests that blood repertoires may mirror thyroid immune responses. Ophthalmopathy was separated from stable hyperthyroidism by a 13 V-J signature model, with 85% to 90% sensitivity and roughly 81% specificity obtained in cross-validation and 80%/75% obtained in testing. In validation, progression to ophthalmopathy was predicted by the model with roughly 71% sensitivity and 72% to 80% specificity, a median of approximately 7.1 months before onset.

In regard to this clonotype: Its cognate antigen has yet to be identified. No per-base quality is available; no much larger clone lies one base away.

Graves' hyperthyroidism was defined as stable when no progression to ophthalmopathy occurred over 18 months of follow-up. The hyperthyroidism patients were between 18 and 65 years old and newly diagnosed, with a disease duration of less than 2 months. Patients with uncontrolled infections, other autoimmune diseases, pregnancy or lactation were excluded. Diagnoses relied on clinical symptoms, serum thyroxine and TRAb, thyroid ultrasound and orbital computed tomography. PBMCs were separated from over 9 ml of fresh peripheral blood using Ficoll-Paque density gradient centrifugation. Trizol reagent was used to extract total RNA, and RNA quality was then checked on an Agilent 2100 Bioanalyzer. TCR beta CDR3 regions were amplified from RNA transcripts. A first-round RT-PCR of the TCR CDR3 used the HTBI primer set with the Qiagen OneStep RT-PCR kit. Libraries were constructed in a second round of multiplex PCR, after which size selection and purification were performed. Paired-end sequencing of the libraries was performed with 100 bp reads on an Illumina HiSeq2000. The original pipeline was this. SOAPnuke was used to process the raw data, throwing out any read that contained adapters or uncalled bases, had a mean Phred below 15, or lacked an exact constant-primer or identifier match. High-quality paired reads were merged with COPE v1.2.5, and unique nucleotide sequences were defined as clonotypes. MiTCR v1.1 was used to align clonotypes to the IMGT TRBV, TRBD and TRBJ reference segments. The analysis included only V-J combinations with a frequency above 0.0001, which together covered 99% to 99.2% of the repertoires. A TCS score was defined as the ratio between F50 (clonal expansion) and ExV (chaos), using BLOSUM62-based TCRdist between CDR3 peptides within each V-J. Welch's t-statistics and random forest reduced 514 V-J features to some 14, which were used in a naive Bayes classifier (R e1071). TCRdb applied fastp at Q25 and MiXCR to the public reads, then kept only in-frame beta chains. Every entry covers one CDR3 protein and lists the most common genes and DNA from its rows. TCRdb assigned the V and J calls; the authors' analysis was not used. Across this sample there are 480,000 or so distinct CDR3 sequences, with approximately 14% seen only once. The ten most abundant clones make up around a sixth of the sample.

This receptor was taken from a woman under 30 with Graves' hyperthyroidism. Material: blood. This sequence uses TRBV4-1 and TRBJ2-1, and TRBD2 aligns with 10 junction nucleotides. The CDR3 reads as follows: CASSQVFRLAGEGEQFF. The nucleotides read TGCGCCAGCAGCCAAGTTTTTCGGCTAGCGGGAGAGGGGGAGCAGTTCTTC.